These 5 T cell receptor beta chains were all obtained from the same sample, sequenced in a study of identical twins. A single record per CDR3 protein comes from TCRdb applying MiXCR to the 5' RACE reads. The sample has roughly 1.6 million distinct CDR3 sequences, about 32% seen once. Sample: cord blood. These receptor sequences come from a newborn girl in good health.

This chain connects TRBV24-1 to TRBJ1-5; D perhaps matches TRBD1 (6 bases). Germline V CDR1 and CDR2: KGHDR, SFDVKD. The CDR3 loop spans 14 amino acids. Between the trimmed V and J ends, which lost 5 bases and 4 bases, there was a span of 11 bases. The CDR3 protein is CATSVAGQNQPQHF. The DNA for the CDR3 is TGTGCCACCAGTGTAGCCGGACAGAATCAGCCCCAGCATTTT.

The genes are TRBV6-5 and TRBJ2-3; tentatively, D is TRBD2 (6 bases). This CDR3 spans 16 amino acids. Germline V gene data show CDR1 as MNHEY and CDR2 as SVGAGI. V lost 10 bases to trimming and J lost 0 bases, with 20 bases between them. CDR3 in amino acids: CATSQLVGLSTDTQYF. Here the CDR3 DNA reads TGTGCCACTAGTCAACTAGTGGGACTCAGCACAGATACGCAGTATTTT.

The chain has TRBV20-1 and TRBJ2-1; 7 nucleotides align to TRBD2. V lost 3 bases, J lost 8 bases, and 10 bases stayed unmatched. CDR3 length: 14 amino acids. Germline values: CDR1 DFQATT, CDR2 SNEGSKA (reference sequence). CDR3 region: CSAREERGGHEQFF. The CDR3 DNA sequence: TGCAGTGCTAGGGAGGAGCGGGGAGGTCATGAGCAGTTCTTC.

The chain recombines TRBV20-1 with TRBJ1-4; D remains ambiguous. V lost 6 bases to trimming and J lost 3 bases, with 17 bases between them. Germline CDR1 is DFQATT and CDR2 is SNEGSKA (reference sequence). This CDR3 has 15 residues. The CDR3 sequence: CSAISSSVPNEKLFF. As DNA, the CDR3 is TGCAGTGCCATCTCAAGTTCAGTTCCTAATGAAAAACTGTTTTTT.

This clonotype has more than one count but fewer than ten. The chain combines TRBV25-1 with TRBJ1-4; no definite D call. This CDR3 region has 11 residues. V was cut by 6 bases and J by 7 bases, with 6 bases left in between. Germline CDR1 and CDR2: MGHDK and SYGVNS. The CDR3 DNA is TGTGCCAGCAGAGGAGTTGAAAAACTGTTTTTT. This gives the protein CASRGVEKLFF.